This is a list of T cell receptor beta chains from one sample in a study of blood T cells in healthy people across ages. Each CDR3 protein gets one entry after TCRdb re-called the 5' RACE reads with MiXCR. The top ten clones hold 8.7% of a sample with hundreds of thousands of distinct CDR3 sequences, around 24% of them seen once. The data also belong to a second study, concerning T cells of mothers and their children.

Sequencing input: blood. All receptors come from a boy between 5 and 17 years old in good health. Both conserved end residues are part of each CDR3. A D gene is named only where the DNA matches it firmly. Clone size appears in some rows only: once, few, many, or a class for an expanded clone.

size,J,D,length,V,CDR3,DNA
.,TRBJ1-4,.,12,TRBV28,CASSWGREKLFF,TGTGCCAGCAGTTGGGGGCGCGAAAAACTGTTTTTT
.,TRBJ2-5,.,15,TRBV20-1,CRARGPGEESETQYF,TGCAGGGCTAGAGGCCCGGGAGAGGAGTCAGAGACCCAGTACTTC
.,TRBJ2-5,.,16,TRBV7-9,CASSSNRVTIQETQYF,TGTGCCAGCAGCTCCAACAGGGTTACAATCCAAGAGACCCAGTACTTC
.,TRBJ2-7,.,15,TRBV7-9,CASSLEGQRSYEQYF,TGTGCCAGCAGCTTAGAAGGACAAAGGTCCTACGAGCAGTACTTC
.,TRBJ1-6,.,15,TRBV3-1,CASSQITSLGSPLHF,TGTGCCAGCAGCCAAATCACTAGTTTGGGTTCACCCCTCCACTTT
.,TRBJ2-1,.,14,TRBV11-1,CASSSLGSYNEQFF,TGTGCCAGCAGCTCCCTTGGTTCCTACAATGAGCAGTTCTTC
.,TRBJ1-5,TRBD1,19,TRBV6-2/TRBV6-3,CASSYSGGQGLTSNQPQHF,TGTGCCAGCAGTTACTCGGGAGGACAGGGGCTTACAAGCAATCAGCCCCAGCATTTT
many,TRBJ2-2,.,16,TRBV21-1,CASSNETGSNTGELFF,TGTGCCAGCAGCAACGAGACAGGGTCGAACACCGGGGAGCTGTTTTTT
few,TRBJ1-2,.,14,TRBV5-5,CASSLERQPYGYTF,TGTGCCAGCAGCTTGGAAAGACAGCCCTATGGCTACACCTTC
.,TRBJ2-5,.,15,TRBV7-8,CASSSYKGLQETQYF,TGTGCCAGCAGCTCTTATAAAGGGCTCCAAGAGACCCAGTACTTC
few,TRBJ2-3,TRBD1,16,TRBV3-1,CASSPRDRGRADTQYF,TGTGCCAGCAGCCCCCGGGACAGGGGACGCGCAGATACGCAGTATTTT
.,TRBJ2-7,TRBD2,15,TRBV6-5,CASSYSGRGGRVQYF,TGTGCCAGCAGTTACTCGGGGCGGGGGGGCCGGGTGCAGTACTTC
.,TRBJ2-7,TRBD2,14,TRBV20-1,CSASLGGGFHGQYF,TGCAGTGCTAGTCTTGGCGGGGGGTTCCACGGGCAGTACTTC
few,TRBJ1-4,.,16,TRBV5-1,CASSLVQAGLGEKLFF,TGCGCCAGCAGCTTGGTACAAGCAGGGTTGGGGGAAAAACTGTTTTTT
few,TRBJ2-5,TRBD2,18,TRBV25-1,CASSGLGKLLAGQETQYF,TGTGCCAGCAGTGGCCTCGGTAAACTACTAGCGGGGCAAGAGACCCAGTACTTC
many,TRBJ2-3,.,13,TRBV3-1,CASSPTSRDTQYF,TGTGCCAGCAGCCCGACGTCCAGGGATACGCAGTATTTT
few,TRBJ2-7,.,14,TRBV7-8,CASSLPRVTYEQYF,TGTGCCAGCAGCTTACCGAGAGTCACCTACGAGCAGTACTTC
few,TRBJ2-1,TRBD2,16,TRBV6-5,CASSYWTSGSSNEQFF,TGTGCCAGCAGTTACTGGACTAGCGGGAGTAGTAATGAGCAGTTCTTC
.,TRBJ1-6,.,14,TRBV7-8,CASSSASVNSPLHF,TGTGCCAGCAGCTCCGCCTCGGTCAATTCACCCCTCCACTTT
.,TRBJ1-1,.,13,TRBV6-5,CANRTTVNTEAFF,TGTGCCAACAGAACGACAGTGAACACTGAAGCTTTCTTT
.,TRBJ2-4,.,14,TRBV28,CASSFRGNRDIQYF,TGTGCCAGCAGTTTTAGAGGAAATAGGGACATTCAGTACTTC
many,TRBJ2-6,.,14,TRBV28,CASSVGTGANVLTF,TGTGCCAGCAGCGTGGGGACTGGGGCCAACGTCCTGACTTTC
few,TRBJ1-2,.,14,TRBV6-4,CAGRSWKDRDGYTF,TGTGCCGGCAGGAGTTGGAAGGACCGCGATGGCTACACCTTC
.,TRBJ1-4,.,12,TRBV5-5,CASSLVGEKLLF,TGTGCCAGCAGCTTGGTAGGAGAAAAACTGCTTTTT
few,TRBJ1-4,TRBD1,16,TRBV13,CASSLLRQGTNEKLFF,TGTGCCAGCAGCCTACTACGACAGGGGACTAATGAAAAACTGTTTTTT
.,TRBJ1-4,.,17,TRBV4-3,CASSQVLDFSPNEKLFF,TGCGCCAGCAGCCAAGTCCTGGACTTTTCACCTAATGAAAAACTGTTTTTT
many,TRBJ2-7,TRBD1,14,TRBV29-1,CSVVGTGRYHEQYF,TGCAGCGTTGTCGGGACAGGGAGATACCACGAGCAGTACTTC
few,TRBJ2-1,TRBD2,17,TRBV5-4,CASSFDGASGNYNEQFF,TGTGCCAGCAGCTTCGACGGGGCTAGCGGGAATTACAATGAGCAGTTCTTC
few,TRBJ2-7,.,11,TRBV5-4,CASGGFHEQYF,TGTGCCTCGGGGGGCTTCCACGAGCAGTACTTC
few,TRBJ2-7,.,12,TRBV3-1,CASSHWGYEQYF,TGTGCCAGCAGCCACTGGGGATACGAGCAGTACTTC
few,TRBJ2-1,.,14,TRBV20-1,CSARAVAQYNEQFF,TGCAGTGCTAGAGCGGTAGCGCAATACAATGAGCAGTTCTTC
many,TRBJ2-2,TRBD1,16,TRBV5-1,CASSSRGTANTGELFF,TGCGCCAGCAGCTCGAGGGGGACAGCGAACACCGGGGAGCTGTTTTTT
.,TRBJ2-1,TRBD2,15,TRBV7-3,CASSPRLAGETEQFF,TGTGCCAGCAGCCCGCGACTAGCGGGAGAAACTGAGCAGTTCTTC